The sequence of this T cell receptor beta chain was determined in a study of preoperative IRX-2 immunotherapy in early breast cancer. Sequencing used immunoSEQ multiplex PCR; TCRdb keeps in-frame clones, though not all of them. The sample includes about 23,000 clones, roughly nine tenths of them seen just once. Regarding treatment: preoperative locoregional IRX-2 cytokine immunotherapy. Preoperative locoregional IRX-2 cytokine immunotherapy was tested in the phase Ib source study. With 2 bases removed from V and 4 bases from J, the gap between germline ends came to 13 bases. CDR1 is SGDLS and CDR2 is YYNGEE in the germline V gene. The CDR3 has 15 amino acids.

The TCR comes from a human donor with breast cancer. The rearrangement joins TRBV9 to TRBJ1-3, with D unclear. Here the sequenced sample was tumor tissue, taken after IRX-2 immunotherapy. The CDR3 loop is CASSVGTRFGNTIYF. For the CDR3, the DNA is TGTGCCAGCAGCGTCGGCACACGGTTCGGAAACACCATATATTTT.